This T cell receptor beta chain was captured by sequencing in a study of cytomegalovirus exposure and HLA in healthy donors. Broader study findings: Sequencing artifact likely explains a cluster of highly shared sequence variants. Altogether, about 160 TCR beta chains were recorded as cytomegalovirus-associated. Further analysis, carried out later, found HLA-associated TCR beta chains more clonally expanded than equally common other chains.

Every donor was a healthy person donating bone marrow. This PCR relied on a set of 60 Vbeta primers and 13 Jbeta primers. Sequencing was performed with immunoSEQ multiplex PCR; in TCRdb, only in-frame clones are kept and a portion is missing. The profile shows 150,000 to 200,000 clones, nearly 80% of them singletons. V was cut by 9 bases and J by 2 bases, with 17 bases left in between. This CDR3 spans 15 amino acids. Germline-derived CDR1 and CDR2 are MDHEN and SYDVKM. In the case of this clone: No antigen is known for it.

Sequences were obtained from PBMCs. This chain links TRBV28 with TRBJ2-1; D is perhaps TRBD2 (5 bases). The receptor comes from a woman in her twenties or thirties in good health and CMV-seropositive. This chain's CDR3 is CASLNREWAYNEQFF. DNA for the CDR3: TGTGCCAGTCTTAATAGGGAGTGGGCCTACAATGAGCAGTTCTTC. Filled out from reference TRBV28 and TRBJ2-1, the complete variable domain reads DVKVTQSSRYLVKRTGEKVFLECVQDMDHENMFWYRQDPGLGLRLIYFSYDVKMKEKGDIPEGYSVSREKKERFSLILESASTNQTSMYLCASLNREWAYNEQFFGPGTRLTVL.